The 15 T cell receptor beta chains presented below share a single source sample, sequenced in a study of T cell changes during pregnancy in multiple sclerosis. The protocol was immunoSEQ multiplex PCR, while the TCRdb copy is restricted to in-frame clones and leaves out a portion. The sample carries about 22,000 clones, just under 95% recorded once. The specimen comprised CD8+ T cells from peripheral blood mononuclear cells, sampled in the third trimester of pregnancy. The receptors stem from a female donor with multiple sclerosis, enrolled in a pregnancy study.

For the CDR3, the DNA is TGTGCCACCTCCCTAGAGGCAGGGGATCAAACAACTAATGAAAAACTGTTTTTT. Protein product: CATSLEAGDQTTNEKLFF. The genes are TRBV10-3 and TRBJ1-4; tentative D call: TRBD1 (6 bases). The CDR3 has 18 residues. V was pared by 10 bases and J by 0 bases, with 24 bases between. The germline gives CDR1 ENHRY, CDR2 SYGVKD.

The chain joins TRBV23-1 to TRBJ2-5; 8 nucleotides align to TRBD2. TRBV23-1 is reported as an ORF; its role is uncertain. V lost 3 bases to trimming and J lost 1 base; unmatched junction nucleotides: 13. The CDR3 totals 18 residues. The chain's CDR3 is CASSQGRGAPRPQETQYF. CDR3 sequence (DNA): TGCGCCAGCAGTCAGGGGCGGGGGGCGCCCCGACCCCAAGAGACCCAGTACTTC.

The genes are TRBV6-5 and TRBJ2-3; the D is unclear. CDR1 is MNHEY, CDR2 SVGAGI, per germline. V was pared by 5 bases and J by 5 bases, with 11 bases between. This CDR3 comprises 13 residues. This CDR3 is CASSTGEKDTQYF. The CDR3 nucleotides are TGTGCCAGCAGTACCGGAGAGAAAGATACGCAGTATTTT.

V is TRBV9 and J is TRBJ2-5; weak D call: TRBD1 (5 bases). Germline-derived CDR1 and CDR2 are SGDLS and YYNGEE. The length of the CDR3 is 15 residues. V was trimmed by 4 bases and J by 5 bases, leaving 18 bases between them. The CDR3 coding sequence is TGTGCCAGCAGCCCCATTGGTCAAGGGGTGGAGACCCAGTACTTC. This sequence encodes CASSPIGQGVETQYF.

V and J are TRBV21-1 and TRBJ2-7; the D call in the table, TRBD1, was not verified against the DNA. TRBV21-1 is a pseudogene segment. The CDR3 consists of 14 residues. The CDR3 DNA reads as TGTGCCAGCAGCAGGAGACAGGGTCCCTACGAGCAGTACTTC. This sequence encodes CASSRRQGPYEQYF.

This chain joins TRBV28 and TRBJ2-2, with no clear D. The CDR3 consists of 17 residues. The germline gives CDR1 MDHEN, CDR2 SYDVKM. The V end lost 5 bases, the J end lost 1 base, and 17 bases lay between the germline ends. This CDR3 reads CASSPGFVTKNTGELFF. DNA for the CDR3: TGTGCCAGCAGTCCCGGTTTTGTGACAAAGAACACCGGGGAGCTGTTTTTT.

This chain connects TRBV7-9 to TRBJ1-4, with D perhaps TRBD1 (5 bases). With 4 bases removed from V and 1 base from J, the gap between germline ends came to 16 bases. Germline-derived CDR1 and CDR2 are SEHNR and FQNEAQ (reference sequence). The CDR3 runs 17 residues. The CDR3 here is CASSSHRGGETNEKLFF. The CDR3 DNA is TGTGCCAGCAGCTCCCATAGGGGAGGGGAAACTAATGAAAAACTGTTTTTT.

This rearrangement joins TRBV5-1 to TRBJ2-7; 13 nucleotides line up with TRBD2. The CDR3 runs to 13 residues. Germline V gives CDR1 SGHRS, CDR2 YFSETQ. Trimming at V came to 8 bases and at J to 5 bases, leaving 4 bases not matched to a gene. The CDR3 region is CASGLAGVNEQYF. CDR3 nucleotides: TGCGCCAGTGGACTAGCGGGAGTGAACGAGCAGTACTTC.

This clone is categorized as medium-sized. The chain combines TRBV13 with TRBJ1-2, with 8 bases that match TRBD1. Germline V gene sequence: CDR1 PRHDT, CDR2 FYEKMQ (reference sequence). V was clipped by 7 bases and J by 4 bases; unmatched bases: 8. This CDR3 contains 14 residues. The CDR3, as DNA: TGTGCCAGCATCCACCAAGGGACAGGCTATGGCTACACCTTC. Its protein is CASIHQGTGYGYTF.

Written as DNA, the CDR3 is TGTGCCAGCACGGGAGGGGACGGAATCAGGAGAAACACCATATATTTT. Translating gives CASTGGDGIRRNTIYF. The rearrangement joins TRBV28 to TRBJ1-3, with D possibly matching TRBD1 (5 bases). Deletions cut 7 bases from V and 5 bases from J, with 21 bases between. The CDR3 consists of 16 residues. Germline-derived CDR1 and CDR2 are MDHEN and SYDVKM.

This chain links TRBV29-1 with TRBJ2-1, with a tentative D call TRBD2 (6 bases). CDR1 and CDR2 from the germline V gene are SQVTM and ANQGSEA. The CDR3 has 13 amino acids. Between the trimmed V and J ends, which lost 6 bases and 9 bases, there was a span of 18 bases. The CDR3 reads CSVAGTGTGEQFF. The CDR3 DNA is TGCAGCGTAGCCGGGACTGGTACAGGTGAGCAGTTCTTC.

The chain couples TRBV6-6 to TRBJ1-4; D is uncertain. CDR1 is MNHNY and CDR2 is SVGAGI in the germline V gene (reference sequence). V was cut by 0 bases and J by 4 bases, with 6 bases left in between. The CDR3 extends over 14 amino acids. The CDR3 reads CASSYSRVNEKLFF. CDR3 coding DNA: TGTGCCAGCAGTTACTCGAGGGTTAATGAAAAACTGTTTTTT.

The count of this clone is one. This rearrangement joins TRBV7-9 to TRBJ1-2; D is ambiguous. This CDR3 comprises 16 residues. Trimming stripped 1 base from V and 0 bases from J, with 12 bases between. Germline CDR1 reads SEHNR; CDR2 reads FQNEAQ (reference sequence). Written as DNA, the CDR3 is TGTGCCAGCAGCTTAGTACCCTCAGGTTCTAACTATGGCTACACCTTC. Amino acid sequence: CASSLVPSGSNYGYTF.

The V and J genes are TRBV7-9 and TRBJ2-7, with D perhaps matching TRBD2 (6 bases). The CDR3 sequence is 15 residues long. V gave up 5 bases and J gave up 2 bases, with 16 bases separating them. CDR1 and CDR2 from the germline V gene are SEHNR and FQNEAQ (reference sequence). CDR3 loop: CASSPRDSLPYEQYF. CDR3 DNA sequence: TGTGCCAGCAGCCCACGGGACTCCCTCCCCTACGAGCAGTACTTC.

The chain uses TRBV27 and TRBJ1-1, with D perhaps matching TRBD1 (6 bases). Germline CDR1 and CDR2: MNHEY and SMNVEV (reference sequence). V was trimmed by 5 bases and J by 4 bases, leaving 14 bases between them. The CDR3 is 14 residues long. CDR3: CASSGGGPGTEAFF. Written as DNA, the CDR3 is TGTGCCAGCAGTGGGGGGGGGCCCGGCACTGAAGCTTTCTTT.